The rows below give T cell receptor beta chains drawn from one sample of a study of shared clonotypes between healthy human individuals. Generated by immunoSEQ multiplex PCR, the TCRdb table keeps only in-frame clones and is missing some. The data contain 2 million to 2.5 million clones, roughly 93% of them singletons. Input material: naive CD4+ T cells from PBMCs. These receptors were collected from a man younger than 30 in good health. Some clones in this sample may be carry-over from other donors' samples. The CDR3 runs from the conserved cysteine through the conserved F or W. A D gene is named only where the DNA matches it firmly.

J gene: TRBJ2-1
D gene: -
V gene: TRBV7-8
CDR3 protein: CASSVSRDEQFF

J gene: TRBJ2-5
D gene: TRBD2
V gene: TRBV11-2
CDR3 protein: CASSIDPAGAQYF

J gene: TRBJ1-3
D gene: -
V gene: TRBV6-1
CDR3 protein: CASSEHVGAVSGNTIYF

J gene: TRBJ1-5
D gene: -
V gene: TRBV7-2
CDR3 protein: CASSPTASNQPQHF

J gene: TRBJ1-5
D gene: -
V gene: TRBV5-5
CDR3 protein: CASSLLTADQPQHF

J gene: TRBJ1-1
D gene: TRBD1
V gene: TRBV18
CDR3 protein: CASSPTQGDRTEAFF

J gene: TRBJ2-7
D gene: -
V gene: TRBV7-2
CDR3 protein: CASSYSTRGAIYEQYF

J gene: TRBJ2-3
D gene: TRBD2
V gene: TRBV5-1
CDR3 protein: CASSYLAGGVDTQYF

J gene: TRBJ2-7
D gene: -
V gene: TRBV7-9
CDR3 protein: CASSPRGDTGEQYF

J gene: TRBJ1-2
D gene: -
V gene: TRBV27
CDR3 protein: CASSFRGSTPGSF

J gene: TRBJ2-1
D gene: TRBD2
V gene: TRBV25-1
CDR3 protein: CASRPPGRAGSEQFF

J gene: TRBJ2-5
D gene: TRBD2
V gene: TRBV7-9
CDR3 protein: CASSLAGVEETQYF

J gene: TRBJ2-1
D gene: -
V gene: TRBV7-9
CDR3 protein: CASSLSRASWVLEEQFF

J gene: TRBJ1-2
D gene: -
V gene: TRBV5-4
CDR3 protein: CASRENSYGYTF

J gene: TRBJ2-5
D gene: -
V gene: TRBV18
CDR3 protein: CASSQSFGETQYF

J gene: TRBJ2-2
D gene: -
V gene: TRBV12-2
CDR3 protein: CASRLTPNVNTGELFF

J gene: TRBJ2-3
D gene: -
V gene: TRBV28
CDR3 protein: CASGLRAGRTSTDTQYF

J gene: TRBJ2-7
D gene: -
V gene: TRBV15
CDR3 protein: CATSRVPYYEQYF

J gene: TRBJ1-1
D gene: -
V gene: TRBV28
CDR3 protein: CASSPPGTAEAFF

J gene: TRBJ2-1
D gene: -
V gene: TRBV20-1
CDR3 protein: CSAAVNEQFF

J gene: TRBJ2-1
D gene: TRBD2
V gene: TRBV11-1
CDR3 protein: CASSSTSGTYNEQFF

J gene: TRBJ2-1
D gene: TRBD2
V gene: TRBV10-3
CDR3 protein: CAISESIPSGNYNEQFF

J gene: TRBJ1-2
D gene: -
V gene: TRBV7-9
CDR3 protein: CASSLEGGMPSF

J gene: TRBJ2-7
D gene: TRBD1
V gene: TRBV28
CDR3 protein: CASSPSGQGPYEQYF

J gene: TRBJ2-7
D gene: -
V gene: TRBV27
CDR3 protein: CASSFEPGTAHYEQYF

J gene: TRBJ1-5
D gene: -
V gene: TRBV5-1
CDR3 protein: CASSLGGAGNQPQHF

J gene: TRBJ1-4
D gene: -
V gene: TRBV4-3
CDR3 protein: CASSQDLRAFTNEKLFF